This TCR beta chain was recorded in a study of blood T cell repertoires in COVID-19 (dated by TCRdb to 2018 to 2021). Regarding the research as a whole: Samples covering the acute and convalescent phases of COVID-19 were provided by collaborators in the United States, Italy and Spain. The material from the prospective study consisted of cDNA or gDNA derived from T cells, B-cell-depleted T cells, or PBMCs. The dataset comprised deeply sampled blood TCRbeta repertoires from subjects exposed to, actively infected with, or recovered from COVID-19. The repertoires were made available in a free public database intended to serve as a resource for research on the immune response to SARS-CoV-2. Samples came from the ongoing ImmuneRACE study (first 160 participants) plus 1,254 subjects from 6 global collaborators. Sample metadata almost always included a de-identified subject ID, COVID-19 status, age in years and sex. HLA class I and class II types, where available, came from metadata supplied by the sample provider rather than from assay-based typing. The research as a whole found: The amount of clinical and demographic metadata varied by source and participant and was provided uncurated.

Note on this clone: No cognate antigen has been identified for it. Per-base quality was not reported, and no clone a single base away is much larger than it.

Participants in the prospective study were aged roughly 18 to 100 years, lived in 20 to 25 United States geographic areas, and enrolled through a virtual design. To assign participants to cohorts, the prospective study relied on clinical history that participants themselves reported in a screening survey and a study questionnaire. Recovered participants in ImmuneRACE Cohort 3 were defined by two consecutive negative NP/OP PCR tests, clearance by a healthcare professional, or resolution of symptoms. Mobile phlebotomists in the prospective study collected whole blood, serum and a nasopharyngeal or oropharyngeal swab from every participant. Participants in the prospective study had the option to provide additional blood draws and questionnaires over a 2-month period. Before DNA extraction, blood samples from the prospective study were shipped at room temperature or frozen. TCRbeta CDR3 regions were amplified from genomic DNA by means of the immunoSEQ Assay, a bias-controlled multiplex PCR. From the authors' description of their analysis: Within the assay, amplification of reference gene primers was used to estimate how many nucleated cells each sample contained. To quantify the absolute abundance of each unique TCRbeta CDR3 rearrangement, sequence reads were collapsed and filtered. For each sample, productive Simpson clonality was calculated by taking the square root of Simpson's diversity index across productive rearrangements. TCRdb took over this immuneACCESS table, retaining in-frame rearrangements with V and J assigned. Such tables are incomplete; in checked studies, under half of the missing clones stem from an unresolved V gene, and the remainder is unexplained. The DNA was the basis for D and trimming; V, J and clone size are from that table. The sample table records about 200,000 clones; 75% to 90% of these occur just once. The ten largest clones represent 2% to 2.5% of the sample.

The germline V gene (reference sequence) sets CDR1 to LNHDA and CDR2 to SQIVND. The germline V end is reduced by 0 bases and the J end by 0 bases; junction bases left unmatched: 14. There are 20 amino acids in the CDR3, from cysteine to phenylalanine inclusive. Only the CDR3 part of the read is kept: 60 bases, read in frame from the first base. The receptor chain draws on TRBV19 and TRBJ2-3, with 8 middle bases fitting TRBD2. This clonotype was obtained from a woman aged 25 to 39 who had recovered from COVID-19. The sequencing input was PBMCs or T cells enriched from blood (not recorded which). The nucleotide sequence is TGTGCCAGTAGTATAGATCCGTGGCTAGCGGGTGAGCTGAGCACAGATACGCAGTATTTT. Its protein reads: CASSIDPWLAGELSTDTQYF.